The 27 T cell receptor beta chains given below trace back to one sample, sequenced in a study of response to subunit inactivated influenza vaccine. From the RT-PCR reads, TCRdb called clonotypes with MiXCR, one entry per CDR3 protein. In the table there are approximately 520,000 distinct CDR3 sequences, roughly 23% of which are singletons. Source: CD4+ T cells sorted from PBMCs, taken around 5 days after vaccination. These receptors all come from a man aged 50 or older who received an inactivated influenza vaccine.

This clonotype came up a few times. The rearrangement links TRBV5-1 to TRBJ2-1; D tentatively reads TRBD1 or TRBD2 (5 bases each). V lost 4 bases and J 0 bases, leaving 11 bases between the germline ends. Germline V lookup: CDR1 SGHRS, CDR2 YFSETQ. This CDR3 spans 15 amino acids. CDR3 coding DNA: TGCGCCAGCAGCCGGGACGGGGTCTCCTACAATGAGCAGTTCTTC. It codes for CASSRDGVSYNEQFF.

This clonotype was seen only a few times. The chain couples TRBV20-1 to TRBJ1-6; D might be TRBD1 (6 bases). The germline V and J ends were trimmed by 6 bases and 7 bases, with 22 bases remaining between them. Germline V gene sequence: CDR1 DFQATT, CDR2 SNEGSKA (reference sequence). This CDR3 comprises 16 residues. Written as DNA, the CDR3 is TGCAGTGCCCCAATCCAGGGGCTTAACTCGAATTCACCCCTCCACTTT. This codes for CSAPIQGLNSNSPLHF.

The V call is TRBV29-1, the J call TRBJ2-1; D is perhaps TRBD1 (6 bases). Germline V lookup: CDR1 SQVTM, CDR2 ANQGSEA. The CDR3 totals 11 residues. V was pared by 3 bases and J by 8 bases, with 8 bases between. DNA for the CDR3: TGCAGCGTTGATACAGGGTATGAGCAGTTCTTC. Translated, it gives CSVDTGYEQFF.

The rearrangement joins TRBV5-1 to TRBJ2-5; TRBD2 agrees at 11 bases. J lost 4 bases, V lost 4 bases, and 9 bases had no gene match. The CDR3 consists of 16 residues. Germline V gene sequence: CDR1 SGHRS, CDR2 YFSETQ. CDR3 protein: CASSALAGGRGETQYF. The DNA for the CDR3 is TGCGCCAGCAGCGCGCTAGCGGGGGGCCGAGGAGAGACCCAGTACTTC. Using reference TRBV5-1 and TRBJ2-5 for the parts outside the CDR3, the full variable domain is KAGVTQTPRYLIKTRGQQVTLSCSPISGHRSVSWYQQTPGQGLQFLFEYFSETQRNKGNFPGRFSGRQFSNSRSEMNVSTLELGDSALYLCASSALAGGRGETQYFGPGTRLLVL.

CDR3 DNA: TGTGCCAGCAGCACAGGGGGGGGAGGCTACACCTTC. It is translated as CASSTGGGGYTF. The V and J genes are TRBV7-2 and TRBJ1-2, with 8 positions matching TRBD1. CDR3 length: 12 residues. J gave up 8 bases and V 5 bases, and 4 bases lay outside the gene matches. Germline CDR1 reads SGHTA; CDR2 reads FQGNSA.

Ten or more counts support this clonotype. This chain uses TRBV5-1 with TRBJ2-1, with unresolved D. The length of the CDR3 is 14 residues. Looked up from germline, CDR1 is SGHRS and CDR2 is YFSETQ. Trimming removed 0 bases at V and 7 bases at J, with 11 bases between. The CDR3 spells CASSLGQEINEQFF. The CDR3 nucleotides read TGCGCCAGCAGCTTGGGTCAGGAGATAAATGAGCAGTTCTTC.

This clonotype has a handful of counts. J is TRBJ1-1 and V is TRBV5-1, with 9 positions matching TRBD1. J was trimmed by 6 bases and V by 4 bases; bases with no gene match: 10. The CDR3 runs to 15 residues. Germline V gene lookup returns CDR1 SGHRS and CDR2 YFSETQ. CDR3 nucleotide sequence: TGCGCCAGCAGCCCGGGGGACAGGGCGGGGGCTGAAGCTTTCTTT. Protein: CASSPGDRAGAEAFF.

The table lists this clonotype with a few counts. The chain joins TRBV12-3 or TRBV12-4 to TRBJ2-1; 16 bases agree with TRBD2. The CDR3 runs to 15 residues. With V trimmed by 4 bases and J by 10 bases, 4 bases remained unmatched. CDR3: CASSSAGLAGGEQFF. The CDR3 bases are TGTGCCAGCAGTTCCGCGGGACTAGCGGGGGGGGAGCAGTTCTTC.

J is TRBJ1-1 and V is TRBV9, with D unresolved. The CDR3 is 13 amino acids. V lost 0 bases and J lost 4, with 7 bases in between. From germline, CDR1 is SGDLS and CDR2 YYNGEE. In DNA, the CDR3 is TGTGCCAGCAGCGTAGAGGCGGGCACTGAAGCTTTCTTT. This encodes CASSVEAGTEAFF.

This clonotype was detected a few times. The chain joins TRBV7-2 to TRBJ2-4; the match to TRBD1 covers 7 bases. Losses at the gene ends were 5 bases for V and 9 bases for J; bases not matched to a gene: 13. Germline V gene sequence: CDR1 SGHTA, CDR2 FQGNSA. The CDR3 length is 15 residues. The CDR3 nucleotides are TGTGCCAGCAGCGCGCAGGGGGTCAGCCAAGTCATTCAGTACTTC. It yields the protein CASSAQGVSQVIQYF.

The chain couples TRBV11-1 to TRBJ2-1; possible D gene TRBD1, 6 bases. The V gene lost 4 bases and the J gene lost 8 bases, with 21 bases spanning the gap. The CDR3 is 16 amino acids. The germline CDR1 and CDR2 sequences are SGHAT and FQDESV (reference sequence). This chain's CDR3 is CASSSIDRMSGDEQFF. The CDR3 coding sequence is TGTGCCAGCAGCTCGATAGACAGGATGAGTGGGGATGAGCAGTTCTTC.

The chain recombines TRBV7-3 with TRBJ2-1; 9 bases map to TRBD1. This CDR3 has 15 residues. Germline loops: CDR1 SGHTA, CDR2 FQGTGA. Unmatched junction bases numbered 5, after V lost 1 base and J lost 7 bases. Written as DNA, the CDR3 is TGTGCCAGCAGCTTAAGGGGGGACAGGGCGAATGAGCAGTTCTTC. Translating gives CASSLRGDRANEQFF.

This clonotype occurred many times. CDR3 DNA: TGTGCCAGCAGTCCAAACAGAGCTGAGGGTGAGCAGTTCTTC. It specifies CASSPNRAEGEQFF. The rearrangement links TRBV12-3 or TRBV12-4 to TRBJ2-1, with D maybe TRBD2 (5 bases). This CDR3 has 14 residues. Between the trimmed V and J ends, which lost 5 bases and 9 bases, there was a span of 17 bases.

This chain connects TRBV12-3 or TRBV12-4 to TRBJ2-1; maybe TRBD2 (6 bases). The CDR3 sequence is 14 residues long. Trimming pared 5 bases from V and 4 bases from J, leaving 12 bases between. The CDR3 DNA reads as TGTGCCAGCAGTAGAGTTAGCGGATACAATGAGCAGTTCTTC. Residues: CASSRVSGYNEQFF.

This clonotype was found many times. The chain combines TRBV7-8 with TRBJ2-2; D may correspond to TRBD1 or TRBD2 (5 bases each). Per germline, CDR1 SGHVS and CDR2 FQNEAQ. The CDR3 sequence is 16 residues long. Trimming cost V 5 bases and J 2 bases, with 15 bases left between them. CDR3 DNA sequence: TGTGCCAGCAGCCAATTCGGGGCCCTAAACACCGGGGAGCTGTTTTTT. Amino acid sequence: CASSQFGALNTGELFF.

This clonotype has just one count. The rearrangement joins TRBV30 to TRBJ2-3; D might be TRBD1 (6 bases). Trimming cost V 8 bases and J 2 bases, with 14 bases left between them. CDR3 length equals 13 residues. Germline V gene lookup returns CDR1 GTSNPN and CDR2 SVGIG (reference sequence). CDR3 nucleotide sequence: TGTGCCACTGACAGGAGATACACAGATACGCAGTATTTT. This gives the protein CATDRRYTDTQYF.

The sample holds a few counts of this clonotype. The V and J genes are TRBV7-2 and TRBJ2-1; TRBD1 agrees at 11 bases. The CDR3 loop spans 17 amino acids. With V trimmed by 0 bases and J by 0 bases, 1 base remained unmatched. Germline V CDR1 and CDR2: SGHTA, FQGNSA. Written as DNA, the CDR3 is TGTGCCAGCAGCTTAGCCGGGACAGGGGGCTCCTACAATGAGCAGTTCTTC. Translated: CASSLAGTGGSYNEQFF.

V usage is TRBV12-3 or TRBV12-4 and J usage is TRBJ1-2; no clear D. Trimming stripped 1 base from V and 4 bases from J, with 13 bases between. This CDR3 comprises 15 residues. The CDR3 region has the DNA TGTGCCAGCAGTTTAGGGCGGCAAATGGTCTATGGCTACACCTTC. It specifies CASSLGRQMVYGYTF.

The chain links TRBV6-1 to TRBJ1-1; tentative D call: TRBD1 (6 bases). V lost 7 bases to trimming and J lost 6 bases, with 18 bases between them. Germline CDR1 reads MNHNS; CDR2 reads SASEGT. The CDR3 is made up of 14 amino acids. Here the CDR3 reads CASKSGEGVAEAFF. In DNA form, the CDR3 reads TGTGCCAGCAAGTCCGGGGAGGGGGTGGCTGAAGCTTTCTTT.

The sample holds a few counts of this clonotype. J is TRBJ2-6 and V is TRBV10-3, with D perhaps being TRBD1 or TRBD2 (5 bases each). This CDR3 comprises 14 residues. Germline V gene lookup returns CDR1 ENHRY and CDR2 SYGVKD. Trimming removed 10 bases from V and 0 bases from J, with 10 bases in between. The CDR3 reads CATEGSSGANVLTF. CDR3 in DNA: TGTGCCACCGAGGGGAGCTCTGGGGCCAACGTCCTGACTTTC.

This clonotype has just a few counts. The chain joins TRBV7-8 to TRBJ2-1; 10 bases match TRBD2. V shed 0 bases and J 3 bases; nucleotides not matched to a gene: 2. The CDR3 totals 16 residues. The germline V gene encodes CDR1 SGHVS and CDR2 FQNEAQ. The CDR3 DNA is TGTGCCAGCAGCTTAGCGTTAGCGGGGGGCTACAATGAGCAGTTCTTC. Translation gives CASSLALAGGYNEQFF.

This clonotype was seen more than once but under ten times. The V gene is TRBV5-1, the J gene TRBJ2-7, with 15 positions matching TRBD2. V dropped 0 bases and J dropped 5; count of bases not matched to a gene: 15. CDR3 length equals 20 residues. Germline V lookup: CDR1 SGHRS, CDR2 YFSETQ. CDR3 DNA: TGCGCCAGCAGCTTGGGCGTTTCGCCGGGACTAGCGGGAGGTCACAACGAGCAGTACTTC. As protein: CASSLGVSPGLAGGHNEQYF.

This clonotype has a handful of counts. The chain carries TRBV20-1 and TRBJ2-1; D unresolved. Germline CDR1 DFQATT, CDR2 SNEGSKA (reference sequence). Deletions cut 7 bases from V and 4 bases from J, with 14 bases between. The CDR3 sequence is 13 residues long. In DNA, the CDR3 is TGCAGTGGTTCAACGGCCAGATACAATGAGCAGTTCTTC. Protein: CSGSTARYNEQFF.

This clonotype was picked up a small number of times. The chain couples TRBV20-1 to TRBJ2-1; 8 bases map to TRBD2. The junction had 7 bases not matched to a gene; V was cut back by 6 bases and J by 3 bases. CDR1 is DFQATT and CDR2 is SNEGSKA in the germline V gene (reference sequence). CDR3 length: 14 amino acids. CDR3 protein: CSAPSGSHYNEQFF. DNA of the CDR3: TGCAGTGCCCCAAGCGGGAGCCACTACAATGAGCAGTTCTTC.

This clonotype has more than one count but fewer than ten. V gene TRBV18 combines with J gene TRBJ2-2, with TRBD1 matching over 9 bases. This CDR3 spans 15 amino acids. Looked up from germline, CDR1 is KGHSH and CDR2 is LQKENI. V lost 4 bases and J lost 5; bases outside the gene matches: 5. DNA of the CDR3: TGTGCCAGCTCACGCGGACAGGGGAGAACCGGGGAGCTGTTTTTT. This sequence encodes CASSRGQGRTGELFF.

Only a few counts were recorded for this clonotype. The gene calls are TRBV29-1 and TRBJ1-1; D might be TRBD1 (5 bases). The CDR3 totals 15 residues. CDR1 and CDR2 (germline): SQVTM, ANQGSEA. Trimming cost V 3 bases and J 2 bases, with 16 bases left between them. The CDR3 sequence: CSVDLGGLGNTEAFF. Written as DNA, the CDR3 is TGCAGCGTTGATTTGGGGGGGTTAGGTAACACTGAAGCTTTCTTT.

V usage is TRBV20-1 and J usage is TRBJ2-5; 7 bases fit TRBD1. This CDR3 region has 15 residues. CDR1 is DFQATT, CDR2 SNEGSKA, per germline (reference sequence). J was trimmed by 4 bases and V by 0 bases; bases with no gene match: 8. For the CDR3, the DNA is TGCAGTGCTAGAGAGGGCGCAGGGGGATTAGAGACCCAGTACTTC. This gives the protein CSAREGAGGLETQYF.